The rows below give T cell receptor beta chains drawn from one sample of a study of T-cell memory formation after mild COVID-19. TCRdb itself ran the 5' RACE reads through MiXCR, one entry per CDR3 protein. The table records approximately 150,000 distinct CDR3 sequences, about 5.5% of them present only once. Material for sequencing was PBMCs or a T cell subset sorted from them (not recorded which). The receptors come from an adult woman who had mild COVID-19 (a few samples of this study predate the infection). Cell type and time point are not known. CDR3s include the opening cysteine and the closing phenylalanine or tryptophan.

>TRBJ2-2|TRBV11-2
CASSSVIQGRTGELFF
>TRBJ1-2|TRBV7-2
CASSARERGNYGYTF
>TRBJ1-4|TRBV9
CASSVGAWEKLFF
>TRBJ2-1|TRBV9
CASSVLPGVHEQFF
>TRBJ2-3|TRBV11-1
CASSGLAGGIHTDTQYF
>TRBJ2-3|TRBV9
CASSVGSSTDTQYF
>TRBJ1-1|TRBV30
CAWNRGWPEAFF
>TRBJ2-5|TRBV7-2
CASSELARTQYF
>TRBJ1-2|TRBV7-2
CASSTRRQAHYGYTF
>TRBJ2-7|TRBV6-5
CASPDPGQHEGYEQYF
>TRBJ1-1|TRBV6-6
CASSYGQNTEAFF
>TRBJ1-2|TRBV10-3
CAISGRGFQAYGYTF
>TRBJ2-2|TRBV2
CASTLTLNTGELFF
>TRBJ1-2|TRBV5-5
CASSFQGFYGYTF
>TRBJ2-5|TRBV7-8
CASSLAPGAPETQYF
>TRBJ1-1|TRBV7-2
CASSLFSRRLYTEAFF
>TRBJ2-7|TRBV25-1
CASSESGRGHEQYF
>TRBJ1-1|TRBV24-1
CATSDTIEAFF
>TRBJ2-7|TRBV28
CASHKPAETGARSYEQYF
>TRBJ1-1|TRBV2
CASSTGGADTEAFF
>TRBJ2-6|TRBV6-6
CASSYSRGARSGANVLTF
>TRBJ2-5|TRBV6-2/TRBV6-3
CASSYPYGTSGRRETQYF
>TRBJ1-5|TRBV18
CASSPWGGRNQPQHF
>TRBJ1-1|TRBV12-3/TRBV12-4
CASSLAYELGAAFF
>TRBJ1-5|TRBV12-3/TRBV12-4
CASSYTSGDQPQHF
>TRBJ2-3|TRBV29-1
CSVGTGLSTDTQYF
>TRBJ1-5|TRBV24-1
CATSVGQTNQPQHF
>TRBJ1-1|TRBV12-3/TRBV12-4
CASSLWQDTEAFF
>TRBJ1-3|TRBV12-3/TRBV12-4
CASSPVGVLGNTIYF
>TRBJ2-3|TRBV14
CASSQAGGGTDTQYF
>TRBJ2-5|TRBV27
CASSSNPLGTQYF
>TRBJ2-2|TRBV29-1
CSVEMPAGELFF
>TRBJ2-1|TRBV15
CATSRDRAGALNEQFF
>TRBJ2-7|TRBV5-4
CASSPGTSVLYEQYF
>TRBJ2-5|TRBV4-2
CASSQGDRQGATQYF
>TRBJ2-7|TRBV10-3
CAISEVLYEQYF
>TRBJ2-1|TRBV20-1
CSARTDSYNEQFF
>TRBJ2-3|TRBV11-2
CASSGLAGGRSTDTQYF
>TRBJ2-3|TRBV21-1
CASSKENRSSTDTQYF
>TRBJ2-3|TRBV20-1
CSAVAGGTTDTQYF
>TRBJ2-5|TRBV5-1
CASSLAGTGVQETQYF
>TRBJ2-7|TRBV20-1
CSAIDRATYEQYF